The 29 T cell receptor beta chains presented below share a single source sample, sequenced in a study of blood T cells in healthy people across ages. With a J-beta primer mix and a sample-barcoded 5' primer, a second PCR ran about 6 to 11 cycles. TCRdb passed the 5' RACE reads through MiXCR, listing each CDR3 protein once. The sample carries approximately 810,000 distinct CDR3 sequences, 29% recorded once. The sample taken for sequencing was blood. The receptors here all came from a woman of 80 years or more in good health.

The V gene is TRBV18, the J gene TRBJ1-1; no definite D call. There are 13 residues in the CDR3. Germline CDR1 reads KGHSH; CDR2 reads LQKENI. V was pared by 10 bases and J by 8 bases, with 20 bases between. CDR3 sequence reads: CATSEDAKGEAFF. CDR3 DNA: TGTGCCACCTCGGAGGACGCGAAAGGCGAAGCTTTCTTT.

With respect to this clonotype: Lacking the conserved final phenylalanine or tryptophan, this CDR3 likely reflects a read error. The DNA is left out, because the CDR3 cannot be placed on it with certainty; the CDR3 is given as TCRdb lists it. CDR3 in amino acids: CASGAGEGYV. J is TRBJ2-5 and V is TRBV6-8; the table assigns TRBD2, which was not confirmed against the DNA. The CDR3 is 10 residues long, counting both termini. Germline V CDR1 and CDR2: MNHGY, SAAAGT.

On this clonotype: A clone one base away is much larger, so this may be a read error. The rearrangement uses TRBV12-3 or TRBV12-4 and TRBJ1-2; a weak D match, TRBD1 (6 bases). V lost 10 bases, J lost 8 bases, and 20 bases lay in between. The CDR3 runs to 13 residues. Here the CDR3 reads CANSLGGDRGYTF. CDR3 DNA sequence: TGTGCCAACAGCCTCGGGGGCGACCGGGGCTACACCTTC.

V and J are TRBV5-1 and TRBJ2-1, with TRBD1 as a possible D gene (6 bases). Germline values: CDR1 SGHRS, CDR2 YFSETQ. Trimming shortened V by 3 bases and J by 6 bases, and 13 bases separated the two germline ends. The CDR3 runs 14 residues. For the CDR3, the DNA is TGCGCCAGCAGCTCGCCTGGGGGCTTCAATGAGCAGTTCTTC. Translating gives CASSSPGGFNEQFF.

A note on this clonotype: Given a much more abundant clone one base away, this may be a read error. The chain carries TRBV6-2 or TRBV6-3 and TRBJ2-7; D may be TRBD1 (6 bases). CDR1 is MNHEY and CDR2 is SVGEGT in the germline V gene. Trimming shortened V by 7 bases and J by 7 bases, and 23 bases separated the two germline ends. The CDR3 runs to 15 residues. DNA of the CDR3: TGTGCCAGCAACTCACCGGGACACTCGAGGGATGAGCAGTACTTC. This encodes CASNSPGHSRDEQYF.

This clonotype has ten or more counts. V is TRBV7-2 and J is TRBJ1-1; D perhaps matches TRBD1 (6 bases). V lost 6 bases and J lost 6, with 17 bases in between. The germline V gene encodes CDR1 SGHTA and CDR2 FQGNSA. This CDR3 is built from 14 residues. The CDR3 DNA reads as TGTGCCAGCAGGCTTGAACTCGGGGGCTCTGAAGCTTTCTTT. This sequence encodes CASRLELGGSEAFF.

Details on this clonotype: This may come from a read error, since a much larger clone is one base off. This chain uses TRBV6-1 with TRBJ2-5; 10 bases match TRBD1. The assigned J gene may be wrong: the sequence end matches TRBJ2-7 better. The CDR3 runs 15 residues. CDR1 is MNHNS and CDR2 is SASEGT in the germline V gene. Here the CDR3 DNA reads TGTGCCAGCAGTCGCCTGGGACAGGGGACCTACGAGCAGTACTTC. Protein: CASSRLGQGTYEQYF.

This chain links TRBV20-1 with TRBJ1-2; D possibly corresponds to TRBD1 (5 bases). Between the trimmed V and J ends, which lost 1 base and 3 bases, there was a span of 15 bases. Germline CDR1 reads DFQATT; CDR2 reads SNEGSKA (reference sequence). There are 15 residues in the CDR3. The CDR3, as DNA: TGCAGTGCTAGAGTGTCCTCAGGGCCCGACTATGGCTACACCTTC. Translation: CSARVSSGPDYGYTF.

Only a few counts were recorded for this clonotype. The V gene is TRBV10-1, the J gene TRBJ1-4; unclear D gene. The CDR3 is 13 residues long. Germline V CDR1 and CDR2: WNHNN, SYGVQD (reference sequence). The ends were cut back, 9 bases at V and 6 bases at J, with 14 bases in the middle. The CDR3 bases are TGCGCCAGAAGGACCTTCACTGATGAAAAACTGTTTTTT. Translating it yields CARRTFTDEKLFF.

CDR3 nucleotides: TGCAGGGCGGGGGGTCGGGAGACCCAGTACTTC. Translation: CRAGGRETQYF. This chain uses TRBV20-1 with TRBJ2-5; 8 bases match TRBD2. CDR3 length: 11 residues. Germline V gives CDR1 DFQATT, CDR2 SNEGSKA (reference sequence).

This clonotype came up a few times. The germline gene is not matched at one end of the junction; a read error may be the cause. The chain recombines TRBV6-5 with TRBJ2-6; D not resolved. Germline V gives CDR1 MNHEY, CDR2 SVGAGI. The CDR3 runs to 15 residues. The DNA for the CDR3 is TGTGCCTGCAGTCCCCAGTTCTCTGGGGCCAACGTCCTGACTTTC. Its protein product is CACSPQFSGANVLTF.

The V and J genes are TRBV18 and TRBJ2-6; D gene uncertain. Between the trimmed V and J ends, which lost 0 bases and 0 bases, there was a span of 9 bases. The CDR3 loop spans 17 amino acids. CDR1 KGHSH and CDR2 LQKENI come from the germline V gene. The CDR3 region is CASSPPVMDSGANVLTF. CDR3 bases: TGTGCCAGCTCACCACCCGTCATGGACTCTGGGGCCAACGTCCTGACTTTC. Full variable domain (outside the CDR3, taken from reference TRBV18 and TRBJ2-6): NAGVMQNPRHLVRRRGQEARLRCSPMKGHSHVYWYRQLPEEGLKFMVYLQKENIIDESGMPKERFSAEFPKEGPSILRIQQVVRGDSAAYFCASSPPVMDSGANVLTFGAGSRLTVL.

This sequence joins TRBV7-2 and TRBJ1-1; D call uncertain. CDR1 is SGHTA and CDR2 is FQGNSA in the germline V gene. This CDR3 is 13 amino acids long. Between the trimmed V and J ends, which lost 1 base and 6 bases, there was a span of 9 bases. The CDR3: CASSLVSGSEAFF. CDR3 coding DNA: TGTGCCAGCAGCTTAGTTTCGGGATCTGAAGCTTTCTTT.

Concerning this clonotype itself: This may be a read error, as it is one base from a much larger clone. This CDR3 is CASSYSGGGHNEQYF. CDR3 coding DNA: TGTGCCAGCAGCTATAGCGGGGGAGGGCACAATGAGCAGTACTTC. V usage is TRBV3-1 and J usage is TRBJ2-1; TRBD2 matches 9 bases. The J call may be incorrect, as the DNA end agrees better with TRBJ2-7. The CDR3 extends over 15 amino acids. In germline, CDR1 is LGHDT, CDR2 YNNKEL (reference sequence).

The genes are TRBV7-2 and TRBJ1-5; a possible D gene is TRBD1 (6 bases). V lost 2 bases to trimming and J lost 6 bases, with 14 bases between them. CDR3 length: 15 amino acids. The germline V gene has CDR1 SGHTA and CDR2 FQGNSA. CDR3 nucleotide sequence: TGTGCCAGCAGCTTAAGTACAGGGACGAGTCAGCCCCAGCATTTT. Its protein product is CASSLSTGTSQPQHF.

The rearrangement links TRBV6-2 or TRBV6-3 to TRBJ1-1, with 10 positions matching TRBD1. Germline CDR1 is MNHEY and CDR2 is SVGEGT. V shed 6 bases and J 1 base; nucleotides not matched to a gene: 2. This CDR3 is built from 14 residues. The CDR3 loop is CASRGDRGNTEAFF. The CDR3 DNA reads as TGTGCCAGCAGGGGGGACAGGGGGAACACTGAAGCTTTCTTT.

This clonotype was picked up many times. This chain uses TRBV11-2 with TRBJ2-3, with unresolved D. V lost 5 bases, J lost 0 bases, and 15 bases lay in between. Germline CDR1 reads SGHAT; CDR2 reads FQNNGV. This CDR3 is 16 amino acids long. CDR3 DNA: TGTGCCAGCAGCCAAGACGGACGAACCAGCACAGATACGCAGTATTTT. The encoded protein is CASSQDGRTSTDTQYF.

Many counts were recorded for this clonotype. This chain uses TRBV2 with TRBJ2-1; 8 bases map to TRBD2. CDR1 is SNHLY and CDR2 is FYNNEI in the germline V gene. V dropped 6 bases and J dropped 0; count of bases not matched to a gene: 4. The CDR3 is 15 residues long. The CDR3 DNA follows: TGTGCCAGCAGGCAGGGACTAGACTCCTACAATGAGCAGTTCTTC. Translating it yields CASRQGLDSYNEQFF.

The chain recombines TRBV2 with TRBJ2-7; 8 positions agree with TRBD2. Trimming took 3 bases from V and 7 from J; bases not matched to a gene: 11. The CDR3 spans 15 residues. Germline CDR1 is SNHLY and CDR2 is FYNNEI. The DNA of the CDR3 is TGTGCCAGCAGTGAGGCACGGGGGGGCTACAATGAGCAGTACTTC. Its translation: CASSEARGGYNEQYF.

This clonotype has just a few counts. V and J are TRBV19 and TRBJ2-1; D ambiguous. CDR1 LNHDA and CDR2 SQIVND come from the germline V gene (reference sequence). Trimming stripped 4 bases from V and 7 bases from J, with 17 bases between. The CDR3 contains 15 residues. CDR3 sequence reads: CASSTQRLELNEQFF. The CDR3 DNA reads as TGTGCCAGTAGTACACAGAGACTCGAACTTAATGAGCAGTTCTTC.

This clonotype was observed many times. This chain links TRBV18 with TRBJ1-2, with D possibly being TRBD1 (6 bases). This CDR3 contains 13 residues. In germline, CDR1 is KGHSH, CDR2 LQKENI. Trimming shortened V by 2 bases and J by 7 bases, and 11 bases separated the two germline ends. CDR3 loop: CASSPRGAAGYTF. In DNA, the CDR3 is TGTGCCAGCTCACCAAGGGGGGCGGCTGGCTACACCTTC.

The V call is TRBV12-3 or TRBV12-4, the J call TRBJ1-5; D gene uncertain. The V end was cut by 0 bases, the J end by 7 bases, with 10 bases between. The length of the CDR3 is 14 residues. The chain's CDR3 is CASSLAGGLQPQHF. CDR3 in DNA: TGTGCCAGCAGTTTAGCTGGAGGGTTACAGCCCCAGCATTTT.

This sequence joins TRBV6-2 or TRBV6-3 and TRBJ2-7; D unclear. The V end was cut by 2 bases, the J end by 10 bases, with 9 bases between. The CDR3 spans 11 residues. CDR1 and CDR2 (germline): MNHEY, SVGEGT. CDR3 amino acids: CASSYRWAQYF. The CDR3 DNA sequence: TGTGCCAGCAGTTACCGCTGGGCCCAGTACTTC.

As to this clonotype: With a much larger clone just one base away, this may be a read error. V usage is TRBV30 and J usage is TRBJ2-7, with D possibly being TRBD2 (7 bases). The CDR3 is made up of 16 amino acids. The germline V gene encodes CDR1 GTSNPN and CDR2 SVGIG (reference sequence). V was pared by 8 bases and J by 0 bases, with 23 bases between. The CDR3 loop is CARGRPGGGNSYEQYF. CDR3 coding DNA: TGTGCCCGGGGGAGGCCGGGGGGCGGAAACTCCTACGAGCAGTACTTC. Full variable domain (outside the CDR3, taken from reference TRBV30 and TRBJ2-7): SQTIHQWPATLVQPVGSPLSLECTVEGTSNPNLYWYRQAAGRGLQLLFYSVGIGQISSEVPQNLSASRPQDRQFILSSKKLLLSDSGFYLCARGRPGGGNSYEQYFGPGTRLTVT.

V gene TRBV9 combines with J gene TRBJ2-1, with D perhaps given as TRBD1 or TRBD2 (6 bases each). Germline V CDR1 and CDR2: SGDLS, YYNGEE. The CDR3 has 18 amino acids. The V end lost 4 bases, the J end lost 3 bases, and 23 bases lay between the germline ends. This chain's CDR3 is CASSSPLSGANLYNEQFF. CDR3 in DNA: TGTGCCAGCAGCTCCCCTCTGTCGGGGGCCAATCTCTACAATGAGCAGTTCTTC.

The genes are TRBV4-3 and TRBJ2-1, with 7 bases lining up with TRBD1. Trimming at V came to 0 bases and at J to 7 bases, leaving 9 bases not matched to a gene. Germline V gene data show CDR1 as LGHNA and CDR2 as YSLEER. The CDR3 contains 16 residues. This CDR3 is CASSQDVRDSQNEQFF. Written as DNA, the CDR3 is TGCGCCAGCAGCCAAGATGTCCGGGACAGTCAAAATGAGCAGTTCTTC.

This clonotype appeared many times. This chain connects TRBV7-2 to TRBJ2-1; D not certain. The CDR3 is 17 amino acids. Per the germline V gene, CDR1 is SGHTA and CDR2 is FQGNSA. V was cut by 0 bases and J by 0 bases, with 12 bases left in between. This CDR3 reads CASSLAFSLNSYNEQFF. CDR3 DNA sequence: TGTGCCAGCAGCTTAGCGTTTAGCCTAAACTCCTACAATGAGCAGTTCTTC.

As regards this clonotype: Possible read error: a much larger clone is one base away. V usage is TRBV6-2 or TRBV6-3 and J usage is TRBJ2-5; D unresolved. CDR3 length equals 12 residues. V gave up 2 bases and J gave up 11 bases, with 12 bases separating them. CDR1 is MNHEY and CDR2 is SVGEGT in the germline V gene. CDR3 in amino acids: CASSYGEDEQYF. CDR3 nucleotide sequence: TGTGCCAGCAGTTACGGCGAGGATGAGCAGTACTTC.

The table lists this clonotype with a few counts. The genes are TRBV20-1 and TRBJ2-3; 13 bases line up with TRBD2. The CDR3 extends over 15 amino acids. Looked up from germline, CDR1 is DFQATT and CDR2 is SNEGSKA (reference sequence). The J segment lost 4 bases and the V segment lost 5 bases, leaving 6 bases of the junction unmatched. In DNA form, the CDR3 reads TGCAGTGCTCGAGGACTAGCGGGGGTATCAGATACGCAGTATTTT. Amino acid sequence: CSARGLAGVSDTQYF.